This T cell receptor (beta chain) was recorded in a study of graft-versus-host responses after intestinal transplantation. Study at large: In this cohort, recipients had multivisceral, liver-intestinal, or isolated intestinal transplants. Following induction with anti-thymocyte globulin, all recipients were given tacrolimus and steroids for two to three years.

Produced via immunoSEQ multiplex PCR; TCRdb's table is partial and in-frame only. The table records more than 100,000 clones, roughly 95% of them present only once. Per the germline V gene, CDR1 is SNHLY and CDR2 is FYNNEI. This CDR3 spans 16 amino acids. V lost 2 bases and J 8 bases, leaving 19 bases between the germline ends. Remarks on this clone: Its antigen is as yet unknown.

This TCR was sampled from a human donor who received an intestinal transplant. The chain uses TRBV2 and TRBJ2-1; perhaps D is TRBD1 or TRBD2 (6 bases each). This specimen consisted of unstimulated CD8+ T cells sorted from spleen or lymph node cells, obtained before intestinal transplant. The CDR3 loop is CASSEPEPSGGDEQFF. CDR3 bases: TGTGCCAGCAGTGAACCCGAACCCTCCGGGGGCGATGAGCAGTTCTTC.